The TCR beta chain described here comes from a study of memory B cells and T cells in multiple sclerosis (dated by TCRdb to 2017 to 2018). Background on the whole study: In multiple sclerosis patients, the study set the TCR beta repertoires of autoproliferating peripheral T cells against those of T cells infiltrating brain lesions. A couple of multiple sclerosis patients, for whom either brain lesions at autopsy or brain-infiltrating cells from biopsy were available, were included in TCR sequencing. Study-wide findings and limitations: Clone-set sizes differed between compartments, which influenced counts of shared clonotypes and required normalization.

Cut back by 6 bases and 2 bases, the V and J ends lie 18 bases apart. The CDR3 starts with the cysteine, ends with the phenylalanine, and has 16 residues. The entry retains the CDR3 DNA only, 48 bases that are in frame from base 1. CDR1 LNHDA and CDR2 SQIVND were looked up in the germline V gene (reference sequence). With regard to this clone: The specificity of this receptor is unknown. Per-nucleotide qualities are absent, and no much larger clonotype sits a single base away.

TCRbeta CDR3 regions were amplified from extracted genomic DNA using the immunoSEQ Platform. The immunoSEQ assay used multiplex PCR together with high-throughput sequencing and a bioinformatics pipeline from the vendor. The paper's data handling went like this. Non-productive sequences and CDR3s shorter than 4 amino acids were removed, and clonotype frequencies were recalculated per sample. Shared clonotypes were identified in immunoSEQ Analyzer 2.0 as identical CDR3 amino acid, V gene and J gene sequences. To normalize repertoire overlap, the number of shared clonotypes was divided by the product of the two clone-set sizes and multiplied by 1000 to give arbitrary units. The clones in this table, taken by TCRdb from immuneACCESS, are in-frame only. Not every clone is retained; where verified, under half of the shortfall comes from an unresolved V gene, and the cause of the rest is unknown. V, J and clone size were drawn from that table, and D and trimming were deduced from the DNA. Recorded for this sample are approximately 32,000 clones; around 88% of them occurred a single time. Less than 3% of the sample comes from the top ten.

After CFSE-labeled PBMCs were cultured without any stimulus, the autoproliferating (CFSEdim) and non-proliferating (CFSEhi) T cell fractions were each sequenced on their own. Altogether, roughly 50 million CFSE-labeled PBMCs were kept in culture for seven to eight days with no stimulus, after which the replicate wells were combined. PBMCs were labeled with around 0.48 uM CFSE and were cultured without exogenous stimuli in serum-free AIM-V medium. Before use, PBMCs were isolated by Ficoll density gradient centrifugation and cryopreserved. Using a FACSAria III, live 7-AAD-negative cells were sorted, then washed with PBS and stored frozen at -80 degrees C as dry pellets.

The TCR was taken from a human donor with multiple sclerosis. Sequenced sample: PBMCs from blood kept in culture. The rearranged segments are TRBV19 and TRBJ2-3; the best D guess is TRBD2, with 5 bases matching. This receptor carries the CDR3 CASSRGFLSTTDTQYF. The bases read TGTGCCAGTAGCCGGGGATTCTTGAGTACCACAGATACGCAGTATTTT. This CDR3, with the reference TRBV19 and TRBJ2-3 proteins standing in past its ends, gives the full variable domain DGGITQSPKYLFRKEGQNVTLSCEQNLNHDAMYWYRQDPGQGLRLIYYSQIVNDFQKGDIAEGYSVSREKKESFPLTVTSAQKNPTAFYLCASSRGFLSTTDTQYFGPGTRLTVL.